The source of this T cell receptor beta chain is a study of control samples from healthy donors and cancer patients. The data were produced by immunoSEQ multiplex PCR, yet TCRdb's version contains in-frame clones alone and is incomplete. The sample lists tens of thousands of clones; roughly 87% were seen once. Sequencing used blood. The origin of this receptor is a woman aged 45-65 years in good health.

CDR3 sequence reads: CASSIGGLETQYF. CDR3 bases: TGTGCCAGTAGTATTGGTGGGTTAGAGACCCAGTACTTC. The V call is TRBV19, the J call TRBJ2-5; unclear D gene. The germline V gene encodes CDR1 LNHDA and CDR2 SQIVND (reference sequence). V was trimmed by 3 bases and J by 4 bases, leaving 9 bases between them. CDR3 length equals 13 residues.